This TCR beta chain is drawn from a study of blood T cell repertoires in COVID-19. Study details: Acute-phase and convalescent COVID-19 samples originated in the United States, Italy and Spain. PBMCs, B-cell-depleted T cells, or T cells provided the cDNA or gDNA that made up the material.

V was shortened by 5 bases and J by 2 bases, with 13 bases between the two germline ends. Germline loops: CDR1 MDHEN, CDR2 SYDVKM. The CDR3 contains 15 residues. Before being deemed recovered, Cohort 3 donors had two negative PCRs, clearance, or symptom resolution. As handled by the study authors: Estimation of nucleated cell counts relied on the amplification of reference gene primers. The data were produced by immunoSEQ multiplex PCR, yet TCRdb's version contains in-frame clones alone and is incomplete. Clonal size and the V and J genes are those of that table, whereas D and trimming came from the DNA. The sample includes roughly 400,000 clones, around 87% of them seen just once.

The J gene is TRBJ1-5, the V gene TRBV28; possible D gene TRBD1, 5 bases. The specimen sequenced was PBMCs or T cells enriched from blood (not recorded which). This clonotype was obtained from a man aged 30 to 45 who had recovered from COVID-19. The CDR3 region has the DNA TGTGCCAGCAGTCCGGACAATTCGGGCAATCAGCCCCAGCATTTT. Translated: CASSPDNSGNQPQHF.